The entry below describes one T cell receptor (beta chain). This entry comes from a study of blood T cell repertoires in COVID-19. Study-wide context: The study drew acute and convalescent COVID-19 samples from the United States, Italy and Spain. The cDNA or gDNA used as material had been derived from T cells, B-cell-depleted T cells, or PBMCs.

In the source study's methods: Estimation of nucleated cell counts was performed using reference gene primer amplification. Libraries were prepared by immunoSEQ multiplex PCR; TCRdb keeps only in-frame clonotypes and omits some of them. Clone size and the V and J calls come from that table; the DNA yielded D and trimming. This table holds over 55,000 clones, 80% to 95% found once. The CDR3 covers 15 residues. After removal of 1 base from V and 4 bases from J, the junction contained 4 bases not matched to a gene. Germline V gene sequence: CDR1 KGHSH, CDR2 LQKENI. The material sequenced was peripheral blood. The chain uses TRBV18 and TRBJ1-1; 9 bases match TRBD1. This clonotype originated in a man in his 60s with acute or convalescent COVID-19. The CDR3 region is CASSPRQTGGTEAFF. Written as DNA, the CDR3 is TGTGCCAGCTCACCACGACAGACAGGGGGCACTGAAGCTTTCTTT.